This record covers a single T cell receptor (beta chain). What it recognizes is unknown. CDR3 length: 15 amino acids. V lost 6 bases to trimming and J lost 3 bases; unmatched junction nucleotides: 11. Germline-derived CDR1 and CDR2 are MNHEY and SMNVEV (reference sequence). These data originate in a study of spatial heterogeneity in lung cancer. On the study more broadly: Untreated early-stage non-small cell lung cancer patients, some 70 in total, were the donors.

Study-level findings and limits: Ubiquitous expanded tumor TCRs were seen in blood more at resection than at follow-up.

TCRdb reprocessed the 5' RACE reads with MiXCR, giving one entry per CDR3 protein. The sample carries roughly 72,000 distinct CDR3 sequences, 8% to 10% recorded once. The time point denotes: blood at routine non-recurrence follow-up after resection. The TCR comes from a female donor with early-stage non-small cell lung cancer. The rearrangement joins TRBV27 to TRBJ2-7, with 7 bases aligning to TRBD2. Source: PBMCs, taken at follow-up. DNA of the CDR3: TGTGCCAGCAGCCCAGCCGGGGGGAGCGGCTACGAGCAGTACTTC. It specifies CASSPAGGSGYEQYF.